Shown below are 14 T cell receptor beta chains from a single sample sequenced in a study of cytomegalovirus exposure and HLA in healthy donors. The study ran its PCR with 60 Vbeta and 13 Jbeta primers. Libraries were prepared by immunoSEQ multiplex PCR; TCRdb keeps only in-frame clonotypes and omits some of them. The sample gives 200,000 or so clones, approximately 84% of which show up once; roughly 6% is in the top ten. Sequenced: PBMCs. The receptors shown here come from a young woman in good health and CMV-seropositive.

The genes are TRBV19 and TRBJ2-3; D gene unclear. The ends were cut back, 0 bases at V and 6 bases at J, with 4 bases in the middle. Germline V gives CDR1 LNHDA, CDR2 SQIVND (reference sequence). This CDR3 is built from 12 residues. The CDR3 spells CASSIDRDTQYF. The CDR3 DNA reads TGTGCCAGTAGTATAGATCGGGATACGCAGTATTTT. The full variable domain, with the rest looked up from reference TRBV19 and TRBJ2-3, is DGGITQSPKYLFRKEGQNVTLSCEQNLNHDAMYWYRQDPGQGLRLIYYSQIVNDFQKGDIAEGYSVSREKKESFPLTVTSAQKNPTAFYLCASSIDRDTQYFGPGTRLTVL.

The rearrangement uses TRBV4-3 and TRBJ1-2; possible D gene TRBD1, 5 bases. The length of the CDR3 is 14 residues. CDR1 and CDR2 from the germline V gene are LGHNA and YSLEER. Trimming cost V 3 bases and J 3 bases, with 11 bases left between them. CDR3 region: CASSHQIRDYGYTF. CDR3 in DNA: TGCGCCAGCAGCCACCAGATCAGGGACTATGGCTACACCTTC.

The chain joins TRBV10-3 to TRBJ2-7; 7 bases match TRBD2. Germline V gene lookup returns CDR1 ENHRY and CDR2 SYGVKD. The CDR3 extends over 12 amino acids. Trimming removed 8 bases from V and 4 bases from J; junction bases left unmatched: 5. CDR3 coding DNA: TGTGCCATCGCGGCGCGGGAGTACGAGCAGTACTTC. Its protein is CAIAAREYEQYF.

This chain links TRBV6-5 with TRBJ1-3; D is undetermined. V lost 8 bases to trimming and J lost 2 bases, with 10 bases between them. CDR1 and CDR2 (germline): MNHEY, SVGAGI. The CDR3 extends over 13 amino acids. In DNA form, the CDR3 reads TGTGCCAGCCGAAATACGGCTGGAAACACCATATATTTT. Its protein is CASRNTAGNTIYF.

This chain joins TRBV11-2 and TRBJ2-1; no reliable D call. The ends were cut back, 0 bases at V and 0 bases at J, with 6 bases in the middle. The CDR3 runs 15 residues. Germline V gene sequence: CDR1 SGHAT, CDR2 FQNNGV. The DNA for the CDR3 is TGTGCCAGCAGCTTAGAACGGAGCTCCTACAATGAGCAGTTCTTC. This translates into CASSLERSSYNEQFF.

The chain has TRBV7-3 and TRBJ2-1, with 7 bases lining up with TRBD2. Trimming removed 1 base from V and 5 bases from J; junction bases left unmatched: 8. The CDR3 has 16 amino acids. Germline lookup yields CDR1 SGHTA and CDR2 FQGTGA. CDR3 region: CASSLRPSGANNEQFF. The DNA of the CDR3 is TGTGCCAGCAGCTTAAGGCCCAGCGGGGCCAACAATGAGCAGTTCTTC.

A few counts support this clone. V is TRBV4-1 and J is TRBJ2-7; 7 bases agree with TRBD2. The trim removed 4 bases at V and 1 base at J, leaving 7 bases unmatched. In germline, CDR1 is MGHRA, CDR2 YSYEKL. The CDR3 is made up of 15 amino acids. CDR3 sequence reads: CASSPRGDYSYEQYF. CDR3 sequence (DNA): TGCGCCAGCAGCCCCCGCGGGGACTATTCCTACGAGCAGTACTTC.

This clone was seen a few times. The rearrangement joins TRBV5-6 to TRBJ2-1; D gene uncertain. The length of the CDR3 is 16 residues. V lost 0 bases and J 0 bases, leaving 10 bases between the germline ends. The germline V gene encodes CDR1 SGHDT and CDR2 YYEEEE. CDR3 in amino acids: CASSLGASSSYNEQFF. The CDR3 DNA follows: TGTGCCAGCAGCTTGGGGGCGAGTAGCTCCTACAATGAGCAGTTCTTC.

This CDR3 reads CSVERDTPYEQYF. The CDR3 DNA reads as TGCAGCGTTGAAAGAGACACCCCCTACGAGCAGTACTTC. V gene TRBV29-1 combines with J gene TRBJ2-7; D uncertain. V dropped 2 bases and J dropped 2 bases, with 10 bases sitting between them. CDR1 and CDR2 (germline): SQVTM, ANQGSEA. The CDR3 is made up of 13 amino acids.

The gene calls are TRBV6-1 and TRBJ2-3; TRBD1 aligns across 10 bases. CDR3 length: 17 amino acids. Trimming at V came to 4 bases and at J to 4 bases, leaving 11 bases not matched to a gene. Germline V gene data show CDR1 as MNHNS and CDR2 as SASEGT. The CDR3 DNA reads TGTGCCAGCAGTGTGGGACAGGGGTTCACACACTCAGATACGCAGTATTTT. Translated: CASSVGQGFTHSDTQYF.

J is TRBJ1-4 and V is TRBV6-6; 10 bases line up with TRBD1. The CDR3 has 15 amino acids. V gave up 5 bases and J gave up 6 bases; unmatched junction bases: 6. CDR1 MNHNY and CDR2 SVGAGI come from the germline V gene (reference sequence). DNA for the CDR3: TGTGCCAGCAGTGGATACGGGACAGGGGATGAAAAACTGTTTTTT. This translates into CASSGYGTGDEKLFF.

The chain employs TRBV29-1 and TRBJ1-1, with D unresolved. The CDR3 has 12 residues. V was trimmed by 0 bases and J by 11 bases, leaving 13 bases between them. CDR1 SQVTM and CDR2 ANQGSEA come from the germline V gene. In DNA form, the CDR3 reads TGCAGCGTTGAAGATGAGGCATTTGGGGCTTTCTTT. Encoded protein: CSVEDEAFGAFF. The full variable domain, completed using reference TRBV29-1 and TRBJ1-1, is SAVISQKPSRDICQRGTSLTIQCQVDSQVTMMFWYRQQPGQSLTLIATANQGSEATYESGFVIDKFPISRPNLTFSTLTVSNMSPEDSSIYLCSVEDEAFGAFFGQGTRLTVV.

V is TRBV19 and J is TRBJ1-2, with D maybe TRBD1 (6 bases). The germline CDR1 and CDR2 sequences are LNHDA and SQIVND (reference sequence). This CDR3 region has 15 residues. Trimming left V 0 bases short and J 3 bases short, with 11 bases between. For the CDR3, the DNA is TGTGCCAGTAGTATAGACGGCAGGGGAGACTATGGCTACACCTTC. Residues: CASSIDGRGDYGYTF.

This clone has just a few counts. The gene calls are TRBV10-3 and TRBJ1-2; weak D call: TRBD1 (5 bases). V dropped 0 bases and J dropped 3 bases, with 11 bases sitting between them. Germline values: CDR1 ENHRY, CDR2 SYGVKD. CDR3 length equals 15 residues. This CDR3 reads CAISESTGGYYGYTF. The DNA for the CDR3 is TGTGCCATCAGTGAGTCGACTGGGGGGTACTATGGCTACACCTTC.